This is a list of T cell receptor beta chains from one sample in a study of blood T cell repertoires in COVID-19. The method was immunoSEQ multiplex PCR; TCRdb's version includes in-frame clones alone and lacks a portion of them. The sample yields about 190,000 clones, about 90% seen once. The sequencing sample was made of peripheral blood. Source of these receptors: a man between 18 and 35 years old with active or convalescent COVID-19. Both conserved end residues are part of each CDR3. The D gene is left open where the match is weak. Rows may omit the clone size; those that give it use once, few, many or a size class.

CAWSVGTGGGYGYTF | TGTGCCTGGAGTGTCGGGACAGGGGGTGGGTATGGCTACACCTTC | . | TRBJ1-2 | TRBV30 | TRBD1
CASSQVYGNEQFF | TGTGCCAGCAGCCAAGTGTACGGGAACGAGCAGTTCTTC | . | TRBJ2-1 | TRBV3-1/TRBV3-2 | .
CASSIRGGGLNYEQYF | TGTGCCAGCAGCATTAGAGGGGGTGGATTAAACTACGAGCAGTACTTC | . | TRBJ2-7 | TRBV9 | .
CASSLAPDRVIQYF | TGTGCCAGCAGCTTAGCCCCTGATCGGGTCATTCAGTACTTC | . | TRBJ2-4 | TRBV7-2 | .
CASSPLQGEDTEAFF | TGCGCCAGCAGCCCACTCCAGGGTGAGGACACTGAAGCTTTCTTT | . | TRBJ1-1 | TRBV5-1 | .
CAISDLRGYGYTF | TGTGCCATCAGTGACCTGCGGGGATATGGCTACACCTTC | few | TRBJ1-2 | TRBV10-3 | .
CASSQEGKAHYEQYF | TGCGCCAGCAGCCAAGAGGGTAAAGCGCACTACGAGCAGTACTTC | . | TRBJ2-7 | TRBV4-1 | .
CASSARGDREYEQYF | TGTGCCAGCAGTGCACGTGGGGACAGGGAGTACGAGCAGTACTTC | . | TRBJ2-7 | TRBV9 | TRBD1
CASSPEDKTEAFF | TGTGCCAGCAGCCCTGAGGATAAGACTGAAGCTTTCTTT | . | TRBJ1-1 | TRBV3-1/TRBV3-2 | .
CASSLKRSLNYGYTF | TGTGCCAGCAGCTTGAAAAGGAGCTTAAACTATGGCTACACCTTC | . | TRBJ1-2 | TRBV5-6 | .